This passage covers 20 T cell receptor beta chains from one sample sequenced in a study of blood T cell repertoires in COVID-19. TCRdb's copy holds only in-frame clones and misses some; the assay was immunoSEQ multiplex PCR. This sample has under 250,000 clones, with about 85% found just once. The sample taken for sequencing was peripheral blood. These receptors originate from a man in his fifties or sixties who had recovered from COVID-19.

This sequence joins TRBV6-5 and TRBJ1-5, with 7 bases matching TRBD1. The V and J ends lost 4 bases and 1 base, in that order; junction bases with no gene match: 7. The germline V gene has CDR1 MNHEY and CDR2 SVGAGI. The CDR3 covers 16 residues. Here the CDR3 reads CASSSTGPWSNQPQHF. The CDR3, as DNA: TGTGCCAGCAGTTCGACAGGGCCATGGAGCAATCAGCCCCAGCATTTT.

The table lists this clone with a count of one. The chain joins TRBV18 to TRBJ2-1, with D possibly TRBD2 on 5 matching bases. Germline V CDR1 and CDR2: KGHSH, LQKENI. Between the trimmed V and J ends, which lost 6 bases and 1 base, there was a span of 13 bases. This CDR3 region has 15 residues. The CDR3 bases are TGTGCCAGCTCGCGGGTTACCGTGTCCTACAATGAGCAGTTCTTC. As protein: CASSRVTVSYNEQFF.

The chain links TRBV6-1 to TRBJ1-2, with D uncertain. Germline CDR1 MNHNS, CDR2 SASEGT. The CDR3 runs to 14 residues. Trimming took 2 bases from V and 4 from J, leaving 11 bases between them. Here the CDR3 DNA reads TGTGCCAGCAGTGAACCCGGAGACCGCTATGGCTACACCTTC. Amino acids: CASSEPGDRYGYTF.

J is TRBJ1-5 and V is TRBV6-2 or TRBV6-3, with 7 bases matching TRBD1. Germline trimming cut 6 bases from V and 7 bases from J; bases unmatched to any gene: 12. CDR1 is MNHEY and CDR2 is SVGEGT in the germline V gene. The CDR3 consists of 15 residues. In DNA, the CDR3 is TGTGCCAGCAGCCCTAGACAGGGTTTGGGCCAGCCCCAGCATTTT. Its protein product is CASSPRQGLGQPQHF.

V and J are TRBV5-1 and TRBJ1-1; no clear D. The CDR3 is 11 amino acids. CDR1 is SGHRS and CDR2 is YFSETQ in the germline V gene. Trimming stripped 1 base from V and 11 bases from J, with 9 bases between. CDR3 sequence reads: CASSLTKEAFF. CDR3 in DNA: TGCGCCAGCAGCTTGACCAAGGAGGCTTTCTTT.

The rearrangement uses TRBV7-8 and TRBJ2-1, with 13 bases aligning to TRBD2. J lost 5 bases, V lost 3 bases, and 1 base had no gene match. In germline, CDR1 is SGHVS, CDR2 FQNEAQ. The CDR3 is made up of 15 amino acids. CDR3 sequence reads: CASSLTSGRNNEQFF. Written as DNA, the CDR3 is TGTGCCAGCAGCTTGACTAGCGGGAGGAACAATGAGCAGTTCTTC.

The chain couples TRBV6-1 to TRBJ1-1; tentatively, D is TRBD1 (6 bases). V was trimmed by 1 base and J by 4 bases, leaving 10 bases between them. Germline CDR1 reads MNHNS; CDR2 reads SASEGT. This CDR3 has 14 residues. The DNA of the CDR3 is TGTGCCAGCAGTGAAGAACAGGGCGCCACTGAAGCTTTCTTT. Its protein is CASSEEQGATEAFF.

This rearrangement joins TRBV24-1 to TRBJ1-5, with D hard to call. V dropped 9 bases and J dropped 0 bases, with 8 bases sitting between them. Per the germline V gene, CDR1 is KGHDR and CDR2 is SFDVKD. The CDR3 loop spans 13 amino acids. DNA for the CDR3: TGTGCCACCGCAGTAAATAGCAATCAGCCCCAGCATTTT. Protein: CATAVNSNQPQHF.

The V gene is TRBV7-9, the J gene TRBJ2-1, with 7 bases identical to TRBD2. CDR1 and CDR2 from the germline V gene are SEHNR and FQNEAQ (reference sequence). Trimming removed 5 bases from V and 0 bases from J; junction bases left unmatched: 7. This CDR3 has 16 amino acids. This chain's CDR3 is CASSAGTISSYNEQFF. CDR3 in DNA: TGTGCCAGCAGCGCAGGGACTATCAGCTCCTACAATGAGCAGTTCTTC.

In regard to this clone: Other DNA sequences in this sample translate to the same CDR3. The V call is TRBV18, the J call TRBJ2-7, with 10 bases fitting TRBD1. The V segment lost 3 bases and the J segment 4 bases; nucleotides outside the gene matches: 3. The CDR3 covers 14 residues. Per the germline V gene, CDR1 is KGHSH and CDR2 is LQKENI. As DNA, the CDR3 is TGTGCCAGCTCACCGCCGGGACAGGGGTACGAGCAGTACTTC. Residues: CASSPPGQGYEQYF. Variable domain in full (rest from reference TRBV18 and TRBJ2-7): NAGVMQNPRHLVRRRGQEARLRCSPMKGHSHVYWYRQLPEEGLKFMVYLQKENIIDESGMPKERFSAEFPKEGPSILRIQQVVRGDSAAYFCASSPPGQGYEQYFGPGTRLTVT.

The chain carries TRBV27 and TRBJ2-7; 12 bases fit TRBD2. The germline CDR1 and CDR2 sequences are MNHEY and SMNVEV (reference sequence). Trimming took 4 bases from V and 6 from J; bases not matched to a gene: 7. The CDR3 has 15 residues. The CDR3 sequence: CASSSYRLAGVEQYF. CDR3 sequence (DNA): TGTGCCAGCAGTTCGTACCGACTAGCGGGAGTCGAGCAGTACTTC.

The rearrangement links TRBV4-1 to TRBJ1-2; D is possibly TRBD1 (5 bases). Trimming left V 4 bases short and J 3 bases short, with 18 bases between. This CDR3 has 16 residues. The germline CDR1 and CDR2 sequences are MGHRA and YSYEKL. CDR3 sequence reads: CASSPKPRATDYGYTF. For the CDR3, the DNA is TGCGCCAGCAGCCCGAAACCAAGGGCGACAGACTATGGCTACACCTTC.

This rearrangement joins TRBV19 to TRBJ2-1, with 10 bases lining up with TRBD1. The CDR3 length is 14 residues. The germline gives CDR1 LNHDA, CDR2 SQIVND (reference sequence). Trimming removed 7 bases from V and 14 bases from J; junction bases left unmatched: 14. CDR3 in DNA: TGTGCCAGTACCCCAGGGACAGGGGCAGGTGGAGAGTTCTTC. Translated: CASTPGTGAGGEFF. The whole variable domain, filled in from reference TRBV19 and TRBJ2-1, reads DGGITQSPKYLFRKEGQNVTLSCEQNLNHDAMYWYRQDPGQGLRLIYYSQIVNDFQKGDIAEGYSVSREKKESFPLTVTSAQKNPTAFYLCASTPGTGAGGEFFGPGTRLTVL.

CDR3: CASSLVSPGRGYEQYF. Here the CDR3 DNA reads TGCGCCAGCAGCTTGGTGTCCCCGGGCAGGGGCTACGAGCAGTACTTC. The chain links TRBV5-1 to TRBJ2-7, with a weak D call TRBD1 (6 bases). The CDR3 totals 16 residues. Germline V CDR1 and CDR2: SGHRS, YFSETQ. Trimming shortened V by 0 bases and J by 3 bases, and 16 bases separated the two germline ends. The complete variable domain, with remaining parts taken from reference TRBV5-1 and TRBJ2-7, reads KAGVTQTPRYLIKTRGQQVTLSCSPISGHRSVSWYQQTPGQGLQFLFEYFSETQRNKGNFPGRFSGRQFSNSRSEMNVSTLELGDSALYLCASSLVSPGRGYEQYFGPGTRLTVT.

The chain uses TRBV19 and TRBJ2-7, with 11 bases identical to TRBD2. Germline lookup yields CDR1 LNHDA and CDR2 SQIVND (reference sequence). J was trimmed by 4 bases and V by 5 bases; bases with no gene match: 7. The CDR3 spans 15 residues. Here the CDR3 reads CASSAPGLAVYEQYF. The CDR3 nucleotides are TGTGCCAGTAGTGCCCCGGGACTAGCGGTATACGAGCAGTACTTC.

The chain links TRBV2 to TRBJ1-4; tentative D call: TRBD1 (6 bases). V was trimmed by 2 bases and J by 8 bases, leaving 15 bases between them. CDR3 length: 15 amino acids. Germline CDR1 SNHLY, CDR2 FYNNEI. CDR3: CASSEFGQRGEKLFF. In DNA, the CDR3 is TGTGCCAGCAGTGAATTCGGACAGCGAGGCGAAAAACTGTTTTTT.

This clone has only a few counts. The chain recombines TRBV27 with TRBJ1-6; D perhaps matches TRBD1 (6 bases). This CDR3 contains 14 residues. Trimming took off 8 bases at V and 7 bases at J, with 15 bases between the two ends. Germline V gene data show CDR1 as MNHEY and CDR2 as SMNVEV (reference sequence). DNA for the CDR3: TGTGCCAGCGGAAGGGGGTGGGGGAATTCACCCCTCCACTTT. Translation gives CASGRGWGNSPLHF.

The genes are TRBV7-2 and TRBJ1-2, with 10 bases matching TRBD1. This CDR3 comprises 17 residues. Germline trimming cut 1 base from V and 4 bases from J; bases unmatched to any gene: 9. Germline V gives CDR1 SGHTA, CDR2 FQGNSA. DNA for the CDR3: TGTGCCAGCAGCTTAGACTCGGGACAGGGGAGGGGCTATGGCTACACCTTC. Its protein is CASSLDSGQGRGYGYTF.

V is TRBV11-2 and J is TRBJ2-7; maybe TRBD1 (6 bases). Germline V lookup: CDR1 SGHAT, CDR2 FQNNGV. V was pared by 5 bases and J by 4 bases, with 15 bases between. CDR3 length equals 14 residues. Here the CDR3 DNA reads TGTGCCAGCAGCCCCCGGGACAATGTATACGAGCAGTACTTC. Amino acid sequence: CASSPRDNVYEQYF.

The V gene is TRBV10-3, the J gene TRBJ2-1; 11 bases map to TRBD2. J gave up 8 bases and V 4 bases, and 4 bases lay outside the gene matches. The CDR3 has 14 residues. Germline CDR1 is ENHRY and CDR2 is SYGVKD. The DNA of the CDR3 is TGTGCCATCAGTGCCGGGACTAGCGGCGATGAGCAGTTCTTC. This encodes CAISAGTSGDEQFF.